The rows below give T cell receptor beta chains drawn from one sample of a study of identical twins. TCRdb reprocessed the 5' RACE reads with MiXCR, giving one entry per CDR3 protein. This sample yields 310,000 or so distinct CDR3 sequences, of which roughly 8.6% are seen a single time; approximately 2.1% belongs to the top ten. The same sample was also studied in work on yellow fever vaccine responses in identical twins.

Sequences were obtained from memory (CD45RO+) T cells sorted from blood. The receptors stem from a woman aged 18-29 years in good health. CDR3s leave out the opening cysteine and the closing phenylalanine or tryptophan.

cdr3_aa v_call
SVVADTDTQY TRBV29-1
ASSRGVVTDTQY TRBV7-2
ASSSNSWPEQF TRBV28
ASSRTGTGTNEKLF TRBV18
ASSLGAGFADTQY TRBV7-9
ATSRGVGESETQY TRBV15
ASSPTAAAPYEQY TRBV7-2
SANPGGHEETQY TRBV20-1
ASSQVGDTEQY TRBV4-2
ASSSIGGKYNEQF TRBV5-5
ASSLGGGPAHPQH TRBV5-1